These 21 T cell receptor beta chains came from one sample sequenced in a study of T cell responses to AZD1222 COVID-19 vaccine. TCRdb's copy holds only in-frame clones and misses some; the assay was immunoSEQ multiplex PCR. The data contain 120,000 or so clones, about 89% of them singletons. The source material was peripheral blood, sampled on day 0 of MenACWY control vaccination. The receptor set was obtained from an adult in good health.

The sample holds one count of this clone. The V call is TRBV4-3, the J call TRBJ2-7; tentative D call: TRBD2 (5 bases). V gave up 1 base and J gave up 1 base, with 8 bases separating them. This CDR3 has 14 amino acids. Germline V lookup: CDR1 LGHNA, CDR2 YSLEER. The CDR3 spells CASSQAPGSYEQYF. The CDR3 DNA reads as TGCGCCAGCAGCCAAGCCCCGGGGTCCTACGAGCAGTACTTC.

The CDR3 spells CASSQDRGSSYNSPLHF. The CDR3 bases are TGTGCCAGCAGCCAAGATCGCGGGAGCTCCTATAATTCACCCCTCCACTTT. This chain uses TRBV3-1 (or the pseudogene TRBV3-2) with TRBJ1-6; D is unclear. This CDR3 is built from 17 residues. The germline CDR1 and CDR2 sequences are LGHDT and YNNKEL (reference sequence). Trimming pared 0 bases from V and 0 bases from J, leaving 9 bases between.

V usage is TRBV7-9 and J usage is TRBJ2-3; tentatively, D is TRBD2 (6 bases). Trimming shortened V by 5 bases and J by 0 bases, and 12 bases separated the two germline ends. CDR1 SEHNR and CDR2 FQNEAQ come from the germline V gene (reference sequence). CDR3 length: 15 amino acids. The CDR3 reads CASSELAMSTDTQYF. CDR3 DNA sequence: TGTGCCAGCAGCGAGCTAGCGATGAGCACAGATACGCAGTATTTT.

CDR3 nucleotide sequence: TGTGCCAGCACCCCCGGGACACAAAGCTACGAGCAGTACTTC. Translated, it gives CASTPGTQSYEQYF. The chain uses TRBV2 and TRBJ2-7; a weak D match, TRBD1 (6 bases). Trimming took 7 bases from V and 3 from J, leaving 16 bases between them. This CDR3 contains 14 residues. Germline V gives CDR1 SNHLY, CDR2 FYNNEI.

V and J are TRBV5-4 and TRBJ1-3; TRBD1 matches 10 bases. V lost 5 bases and J lost 2; bases outside the gene matches: 13. The CDR3 is 18 residues long. Per germline, CDR1 SGHNT and CDR2 YYREEE (reference sequence). CDR3 protein: CASSKGGTGAGTGNTIYF. The CDR3 DNA is TGTGCCAGCAGTAAAGGAGGGACAGGGGCTGGGACTGGAAACACCATATATTTT.

The chain couples TRBV28 to TRBJ2-7, with 11 bases lining up with TRBD2. The length of the CDR3 is 17 residues. Germline V gene lookup returns CDR1 MDHEN and CDR2 SYDVKM. Trimming cost V 4 bases and J 0 bases; bases outside gene matches: 8. CDR3 sequence reads: CASSSHSGRANSYEQYF. The CDR3 region has the DNA TGTGCCAGCAGTTCCCATAGCGGGAGGGCCAACTCCTACGAGCAGTACTTC.

This chain links TRBV7-3 with TRBJ2-1; 9 bases align to TRBD2. This CDR3 region has 17 residues. Germline trimming cut 5 bases from V and 1 base from J; bases unmatched to any gene: 9. CDR1 and CDR2 (germline): SGHTA, FQGTGA. CDR3 nucleotides: TGTGCCAGCAGCCCAATCCAGACTAGCGGTTCCTACAATGAGCAGTTCTTC. Translation gives CASSPIQTSGSYNEQFF.

The chain is built from TRBV10-3 and TRBJ2-2; D is perhaps TRBD1 (5 bases). The CDR3 is made up of 14 amino acids. V dropped 4 bases and J dropped 0 bases, with 6 bases sitting between them. CDR1 ENHRY and CDR2 SYGVKD come from the germline V gene. CDR3 sequence: CAISATANTGELFF. CDR3 DNA: TGTGCCATCAGTGCGACAGCGAACACCGGGGAGCTGTTTTTT.

This clone was seen once. The chain employs TRBV19 and TRBJ2-1, with 8 bases identical to TRBD2. Looked up from germline, CDR1 is LNHDA and CDR2 is SQIVND (reference sequence). The CDR3 runs to 15 residues. With V trimmed by 6 bases and J by 8 bases, 12 bases remained unmatched. Written as DNA, the CDR3 is TGTGCCAGTAGAAGTCTTGAGCGGGAGATCGATGAGCAGTTCTTC. Residues: CASRSLEREIDEQFF.

The chain employs TRBV5-4 and TRBJ1-2; a weak D match, TRBD1 (5 bases). The germline CDR1 and CDR2 sequences are SGHNT and YYREEE (reference sequence). The CDR3 covers 13 residues. The V end lost 4 bases, the J end lost 4 bases, and 11 bases lay between the germline ends. CDR3 sequence: CASSPTGAYGYTF. CDR3 sequence (DNA): TGTGCCAGCAGCCCAACCGGGGCCTATGGCTACACCTTC.

The rearrangement uses TRBV12-3 or TRBV12-4 and TRBJ2-7; D is undetermined. Deletions cut 0 bases from V and 3 bases from J, with 3 bases between. The CDR3 has 12 residues. The CDR3: CASSLAGYEQYF. The CDR3 bases are TGTGCCAGCAGTTTAGCGGGCTACGAGCAGTACTTC.

This sequence joins TRBV11-3 and TRBJ2-1; D is perhaps TRBD2 (6 bases). V was cut by 2 bases and J by 2 bases, with 10 bases left in between. CDR1 and CDR2 (germline): SGHNT, YENEEA. The CDR3 length is 15 residues. The CDR3 nucleotides are TGTGCCAGCAGCTTACGGGACTCAGCCTACAATGAGCAGTTCTTC. Its translation is CASSLRDSAYNEQFF.

The chain joins TRBV19 to TRBJ1-5; 9 nucleotides line up with TRBD1. Germline values: CDR1 LNHDA, CDR2 SQIVND (reference sequence). CDR3 length equals 15 residues. V lost 2 bases to trimming and J lost 4 bases; unmatched junction nucleotides: 3. DNA for the CDR3: TGTGCCAGTAGTATAACGACAGGGGGGAATCAGCCCCAGCATTTT. As protein: CASSITTGGNQPQHF.

Written as DNA, the CDR3 is TGTGCCAGCAGCCAGACCTTGACAGGGTCCTACGAGCAGTACTTC. Its translation: CASSQTLTGSYEQYF. The gene calls are TRBV6-5 and TRBJ2-7, with 7 nucleotides matching TRBD1. CDR1 is MNHEY, CDR2 SVGAGI, per germline. V lost 6 bases to trimming and J lost 1 base; unmatched junction nucleotides: 9. The CDR3 is made up of 15 amino acids.

This clone was found once. The chain joins TRBV11-3 to TRBJ2-5, with D perhaps TRBD1 or TRBD2 (6 bases each). V gave up 3 bases and J gave up 5 bases, with 10 bases separating them. This CDR3 region has 13 residues. Germline CDR1 SGHNT, CDR2 YENEEA. The CDR3 bases are TGTGCCAGCAGCTTTTCGGGGGCGGAGACCCAGTACTTC. Translated: CASSFSGAETQYF. Together with reference TRBV11-3 and TRBJ2-5, the CDR3 gives the full variable domain: EAGVVQSPRYKIIEKKQPVAFWCNPISGHNTLYWYLQNLGQGPELLIRYENEEAVDDSQLPKDRFSAERLKGVDSTLKIQPAELGDSAVYLCASSFSGAETQYFGPGTRLLVL.

The rearrangement links TRBV23-1 to TRBJ1-6; D not resolved. TRBV23-1 is identified as an open reading frame with a role that is uncertain. The CDR3 extends over 15 amino acids. V lost 7 bases and J 3 bases, leaving 13 bases between the germline ends. CDR3 protein: CASTRRRLYNSPLHF. CDR3 DNA: TGCGCCAGCACCCGCCGCAGGCTCTATAATTCACCCCTCCACTTT.

The chain has TRBV5-1 and TRBJ1-6; a weak D match, TRBD1 (6 bases). Deletions cut 1 base from V and 0 bases from J, with 11 bases between. The CDR3 is 17 residues long. CDR1 and CDR2 (germline): SGHRS, YFSETQ. Here the CDR3 DNA reads TGCGCCAGCAGCTTGACACAGGGAAGCTCCTATAATTCACCCCTCCACTTT. Protein sequence: CASSLTQGSSYNSPLHF.

This clone turned up a few times. This chain joins TRBV7-9 and TRBJ2-1, with a tentative D call TRBD1 (5 bases). The CDR3 spans 15 residues. V was cut by 1 base and J by 0 bases, with 7 bases left in between. Germline V CDR1 and CDR2: SEHNR, FQNEAQ (reference sequence). The CDR3 sequence: CASSLDRSSYNEQFF. The CDR3 nucleotides are TGTGCCAGCAGCTTAGACAGGAGCTCCTACAATGAGCAGTTCTTC.

The chain recombines TRBV5-3 with TRBJ2-2, with 7 bases identical to TRBD2. TRBV5-3 is noted as an ORF with a role that remains uncertain. V was clipped by 1 base and J by 4 bases; unmatched bases: 10. The CDR3 spans 17 residues. CDR3 DNA sequence: TGTGCCAGAAGCTTGCCCCGGGAAGCTAGCGGCACCGGGGAGCTGTTTTTT. This codes for CARSLPREASGTGELFF.

This sequence joins TRBV12-3 or TRBV12-4 and TRBJ2-5; no definite D call. This CDR3 comprises 13 residues. The V and J ends lost 6 bases and 2 bases respectively, with 10 bases between them. This CDR3 reads CASSIFGQETQYF. Here the CDR3 DNA reads TGTGCCAGCAGCATTTTCGGGCAAGAGACCCAGTACTTC.

This rearrangement joins TRBV21-1 to TRBJ2-1. TRBV21-1 is a recognized pseudogene. The CDR3 is 14 amino acids. The chain's CDR3 is CASSKNMGRNEQFF. Here the CDR3 DNA reads TGTGCCAGCAGCAAGAATATGGGTCGCAATGAGCAGTTCTTC.